The TCR beta chain described here comes from a study of shared clonotypes between healthy human individuals. Study-level points and caveats: Shared across a handful of donors were around 4.7% of the naive CD4 clonotypes. Generation probability values for non-shared clonotypes were lower than those for clonotypes shared by all four donors.

The study drew its donors from healthy HIV-negative adults without recent acute infections or vaccinations. Several immunoSEQ plates received, in even portions, the genomic DNA of each subset. Sequenced by immunoSEQ multiplex PCR; TCRdb stores in-frame clones only, minus some. The sample includes about a million clones, around three quarters of them seen just once. Germline V gene sequence: CDR1 MNHEY, CDR2 SVGAGI. V was trimmed by 7 bases and J by 6 bases, leaving 15 bases between them. The CDR3 consists of 13 residues. This clone was observed once. The antigen is unknown. V gene TRBV6-5 combines with J gene TRBJ2-5; D is tentatively TRBD1 or TRBD2 (5 bases each). The TCR originated in a man between 18 and 35 years old in good health. The source material was memory CD4+ T cells sorted from blood. Specified subset: CD45RA-negative fraction. CDR3 coding DNA: TGTGCCAGCAAAGAACCCGGGGCGCAGACCCAGTACTTC. Its translation is CASKEPGAQTQYF.